Following are 21 T cell receptor beta chains from one sample sequenced in a study of Ad26.COV2.S vaccination and SARS-CoV-2 variants. Generated by immunoSEQ multiplex PCR, the TCRdb table keeps only in-frame clones and is missing some. The sample holds approximately 480,000 clones, approximately 88% seen once. Treatment meaning: some 19 received Ad26.COV2.S at low or high dose, single or two shots; roughly five received placebo; per-sample allocation not given. Specimen acquisition occurred on day 63 following the initial vaccine or placebo injection. This specimen consisted of peripheral blood, obtained in a trial of Ad26.COV2.S vaccine versus placebo. These receptors originate from a person between 18 and 60 years old who received the Ad26.COV2.S COVID-19 vaccine or a placebo.

This chain links TRBV24-1 with TRBJ2-1, with TRBD2 matching 13 bases. The J segment lost 6 bases and the V segment lost 5 bases, leaving 15 bases of the junction unmatched. The CDR3 has 19 amino acids. CDR1 is KGHDR and CDR2 is SFDVKD in the germline V gene. This chain's CDR3 is CATSGKLAGGPDLSNEQFF. The CDR3 nucleotides are TGTGCCACCAGTGGAAAACTAGCGGGAGGGCCCGATCTGAGCAATGAGCAGTTCTTC.

The chain joins TRBV20-1 to TRBJ2-5; perhaps TRBD2 as D (6 bases). V gave up 3 bases and J gave up 5 bases, with 13 bases separating them. The germline CDR1 and CDR2 sequences are DFQATT and SNEGSKA (reference sequence). The CDR3 length is 13 residues. The chain's CDR3 is CSASHHGGETQYF. CDR3 bases: TGCAGTGCTAGTCACCATGGAGGGGAGACCCAGTACTTC.

The chain couples TRBV11-2 to TRBJ2-2; 7 bases align to TRBD2. J lost 0 bases, V lost 4 bases, and 8 bases had no gene match. The CDR3 loop spans 17 amino acids. The germline V gene encodes CDR1 SGHAT and CDR2 FQNNGV. The CDR3 region has the DNA TGTGCCAGCAGCTCCCCTAAGCGGGACCCGAACACCGGGGAGCTGTTTTTT. It translates to CASSSPKRDPNTGELFF.

The genes are TRBV11-2 and TRBJ2-2, with D possibly being TRBD1 or TRBD2 (5 bases each). V was trimmed by 5 bases and J by 1 base, leaving 11 bases between them. Germline CDR1 and CDR2: SGHAT and FQNNGV. This CDR3 is 15 amino acids long. CDR3 bases: TGTGCCAGCAGCCTCGGGACGGTGAACACCGGGGAGCTGTTTTTT. It specifies CASSLGTVNTGELFF.

V is TRBV7-3 and J is TRBJ1-1; 7 bases match TRBD1. Germline CDR1 is SGHTA and CDR2 is FQGTGA. The J segment lost 8 bases and the V segment lost 6 bases, leaving 9 bases of the junction unmatched. The CDR3 has 13 amino acids. The CDR3 sequence: CASSQVEGAEAFF. The CDR3, as DNA: TGTGCCAGCAGTCAAGTCGAGGGGGCCGAAGCTTTCTTT.

The rearrangement uses TRBV7-8 and TRBJ2-6; 8 bases match TRBD2. V shed 10 bases, J shed 4 bases, and the junction held 15 bases outside the gene matches. The CDR3 has 17 residues. The germline V gene encodes CDR1 SGHVS and CDR2 FQNEAQ. CDR3 DNA sequence: TGTGCCACGGCGGACGGGAGGGACCTCATCGGGGCCAACGTCCTGACTTTC. Its protein is CATADGRDLIGANVLTF.

V and J are TRBV5-1 and TRBJ2-7, with D perhaps TRBD1 (5 bases). Per the germline V gene, CDR1 is SGHRS and CDR2 is YFSETQ. Trimming left V 3 bases short and J 2 bases short, with 15 bases between. The CDR3 contains 15 residues. In DNA form, the CDR3 reads TGCGCCAGCAGCTCAAAACCAGGGCTACCCTACGAGCAGTACTTC. Amino acid sequence: CASSSKPGLPYEQYF. Supplemented by reference TRBV5-1 and TRBJ2-7, the full variable domain reads KAGVTQTPRYLIKTRGQQVTLSCSPISGHRSVSWYQQTPGQGLQFLFEYFSETQRNKGNFPGRFSGRQFSNSRSEMNVSTLELGDSALYLCASSSKPGLPYEQYFGPGTRLTVT.

The chain carries TRBV11-2 and TRBJ2-7; no firm D call. CDR1 is SGHAT and CDR2 is FQNNGV in the germline V gene. The CDR3 length is 11 residues. Deletions cut 5 bases from V and 5 bases from J, with 7 bases between. CDR3 loop: CASSHQNEQYF. CDR3 nucleotides: TGTGCCAGCAGCCATCAGAACGAGCAGTACTTC.

The J gene is TRBJ2-1, the V gene TRBV27; TRBD2 matches 10 bases. Unmatched junction bases numbered 11, after V lost 7 bases and J lost 8 bases. The CDR3 runs to 15 residues. Per germline, CDR1 MNHEY and CDR2 SMNVEV (reference sequence). The CDR3 DNA reads as TGTGCCAGCAACAATTGGCTAGCGGGAGATCATGAGCAGTTCTTC. Translation: CASNNWLAGDHEQFF.

This clone was counted a few times. This sequence joins TRBV6-2 or TRBV6-3 and TRBJ1-2, with TRBD1 as a possible D gene (5 bases). Germline V lookup: CDR1 MNHEY, CDR2 SVGEGT. This CDR3 is 13 amino acids long. V lost 6 bases, J lost 6 bases, and 14 bases lay in between. CDR3 in DNA: TGTGCCAGCAGCCCGCGGGGCGCGGATGGCTACACCTTC. Its protein is CASSPRGADGYTF.

V usage is TRBV4-2 and J usage is TRBJ1-5; D may be TRBD1 (6 bases). V was clipped by 4 bases and J by 6 bases, with 16 bases between them. CDR3 length: 15 residues. The V gene's germline CDR1 is LGHNA and CDR2 YNFKEQ. CDR3 sequence (DNA): TGTGCCAGCAGCCCGGGGGGGGGCGGGCCTCAGCCCCAGCATTTT. Protein: CASSPGGGGPQPQHF.

With respect to this clone: This sample includes further DNA sequences coding for the same CDR3. CDR3 DNA sequence: TGTGCCAGCAGCTCAAGATTAGCCAAAAACATTCAGTACTTC. Translated: CASSSRLAKNIQYF. V and J are TRBV11-2 and TRBJ2-4, with unresolved D. Trimming removed 4 bases at V and 0 bases at J, with 7 bases between. The CDR3 consists of 14 residues. CDR1 and CDR2 from the germline V gene are SGHAT and FQNNGV.

This clone was picked up a small number of times. This CDR3 is CASGLAGAYEQFF. The DNA for the CDR3 is TGTGCCAGCGGGCTAGCGGGAGCCTATGAGCAGTTCTTC. V usage is TRBV2 and J usage is TRBJ2-1, with 10 bases identical to TRBD2. With V trimmed by 8 bases and J by 8 bases, 6 bases remained unmatched. CDR3 length: 13 residues. CDR1 and CDR2 (germline): SNHLY, FYNNEI.

CDR3 sequence: CSASRGDTGELFF. The CDR3 nucleotides read TGCAGTGCTAGTCGGGGGGACACCGGGGAGCTGTTTTTT. The J gene is TRBJ2-2, the V gene TRBV20-1; 7 nucleotides match TRBD2. J gave up 3 bases and V 3 bases, and 1 base lay outside the gene matches. Germline V CDR1 and CDR2: DFQATT, SNEGSKA (reference sequence). The CDR3 is 13 amino acids.

J is TRBJ2-5 and V is TRBV10-3; tentatively, D is TRBD2 (6 bases). The V and J ends lost 4 bases and 3 bases respectively, with 18 bases between them. The CDR3 has 16 residues. Germline CDR1 ENHRY, CDR2 SYGVKD. CDR3 sequence reads: CAISVSPGGDEETQYF. As DNA, the CDR3 is TGTGCCATCAGTGTCTCCCCCGGGGGAGATGAAGAGACCCAGTACTTC.

V and J are TRBV7-2 and TRBJ2-7, with 9 positions matching TRBD2. The CDR3 runs to 16 residues. J gave up 0 bases and V 0 bases, and 3 bases lay outside the gene matches. Germline V gene data show CDR1 as SGHTA and CDR2 as FQGNSA. The CDR3 sequence is CASSLAGAGGSYEQYF. DNA of the CDR3: TGTGCCAGCAGCTTAGCGGGAGCGGGAGGCTCCTACGAGCAGTACTTC.

The chain employs TRBV2 and TRBJ2-1; D unclear. V was clipped by 0 bases and J by 10 bases, with 4 bases between them. The germline CDR1 and CDR2 sequences are SNHLY and FYNNEI. The CDR3 totals 11 residues. The CDR3 reads CASSEATEQFF. The CDR3 nucleotides read TGTGCCAGCAGTGAAGCAACGGAGCAGTTCTTC.

V is TRBV7-2 and J is TRBJ1-2; TRBD1 aligns across 8 bases. Trimming cost V 6 bases and J 6 bases; bases outside gene matches: 6. The CDR3 runs to 13 residues. Germline lookup yields CDR1 SGHTA and CDR2 FQGNSA. CDR3: CASRYGTGHGYTF. CDR3 DNA sequence: TGTGCCAGCAGATATGGGACAGGTCATGGCTACACCTTC.

This clone was recorded once. This chain links TRBV27 with TRBJ2-4, with 12 bases matching TRBD2. This CDR3 has 18 amino acids. V was clipped by 5 bases and J by 6 bases; unmatched bases: 14. From germline, CDR1 is MNHEY and CDR2 SMNVEV (reference sequence). CDR3 loop: CASSQKYGLAGKRNIQYF. CDR3 sequence (DNA): TGTGCCAGCAGTCAAAAATACGGACTAGCGGGAAAGAGAAACATTCAGTACTTC.

This chain joins TRBV5-8 and TRBJ2-4; weak D call: TRBD1 (5 bases). Trimming cost V 0 bases and J 7 bases, with 11 bases left between them. The CDR3 loop spans 14 amino acids. Looked up from germline, CDR1 is SGHTS and CDR2 is YDEGEE. The CDR3 nucleotides are TGTGCCAGCAGCTTGGGGCAGGGTGGGAACATTCAGTACTTC. This codes for CASSLGQGGNIQYF.

J is TRBJ1-6 and V is TRBV4-2; D possibly corresponds to TRBD1 (5 bases). This CDR3 comprises 16 residues. The germline gives CDR1 LGHNA, CDR2 YNFKEQ. V dropped 0 bases and J dropped 6 bases, with 12 bases sitting between them. In DNA, the CDR3 is TGTGCCAGCAGCCAAGATGTCGCAAGGGGTAATTCACCCCTCCACTTT. It encodes CASSQDVARGNSPLHF.